This T cell receptor (beta chain) was profiled in a study of monozygotic twins with inflammatory bowel disease. The length of the CDR3 is 17 residues. No DNA is given; TCRdb re-called the 5' RACE reads and lists each CDR3 protein once. This repertoire comprises over 130,000 distinct CDR3 sequences; its ten largest clones make up about 2.6%. V and J are TRBV12-3 or TRBV12-4 and TRBJ1-1; TCRdb gives TRBD1 as the D gene, but with no DNA this cannot be confirmed. The specimen was blood. The TCR originated in a human donor with ulcerative colitis or Crohn's disease, or a healthy co-twin of an affected twin (not recorded which). The CDR3 loop is CASSFGPPRQGRSEAFF.